This T cell receptor (beta chain) was sequenced in a study of beta chain features in type 1 diabetes. Since all of the isolated RNA was reverse transcribed, expressed TCRB transcripts were what got sequenced. Libraries were prepared by immunoSEQ multiplex PCR; TCRdb keeps only in-frame clonotypes and omits some of them. The data hold some 270,000 clones, with 7% to 9% observed a single time. This clone was recorded a few times. The antigen remains unidentified. A CD45RO/CCR7/CD25/CD127/CD95/CD27 panel sorted naive, central memory, regulatory and stem cell-like memory CD4+ cells. General study findings and limits: Lower insertion and higher deletion counts appeared at VDJ junctions in type 1 diabetes patients.

The CDR3 consists of 17 residues. Germline V lookup: CDR1 MGHRA, CDR2 YSYEKL. Trimming took 3 bases from V and 2 from J, leaving 18 bases between them. The V call is TRBV4-1, the J call TRBJ2-3, with D perhaps matching TRBD2 (6 bases). The material sequenced was central memory CD4+ T cells from blood. The clonotype originates from a young woman in good health. The CDR3: CASSQILLADPTDTQYF. In DNA form, the CDR3 reads TGCGCCAGCAGCCAGATTCTACTAGCCGACCCCACAGATACGCAGTATTTT.